This T cell receptor beta chain emerged from a study of blood T cells in healthy people across ages. General study points: Strong correlation existed between TCR beta diversity and naive T cell percentage.

As to this clonotype: Its antigen is not identified.

The second PCR ran about 6 to 12 cycles with a sample-barcoded 5' primer and J-beta primers. TCRdb analysed the 5' RACE reads with MiXCR anew, one entry per CDR3 protein. The repertoire holds a few hundred thousand distinct CDR3 sequences, with 27% as singletons. The V and J ends lost 10 bases and 0 bases respectively, with 6 bases between them. The CDR3 has 11 amino acids. The V gene's germline CDR1 is ENHRY and CDR2 SYGVKD. The chain uses TRBV10-3 and TRBJ1-1; D is undetermined. The specimen sequenced was blood. This clonotype was obtained from a woman aged 65 to 85 in good health. Written as DNA, the CDR3 is TGTGCCACCCAGCTGAACACTGAAGCTTTCTTT. It specifies CATQLNTEAFF.